This T cell receptor beta chain came from a study of shared clonotypes between healthy human individuals (dated by TCRdb to 2020 to 2021). For the wider study: The cohort comprised two women and a few men aged 18 to 49 years. Leukapheresis yielded between about 0.8 and 9.5 billion PBMCs per donor. For each donor, CD4 naive and CD4 memory were each run on three plates, CD8 naive on two plates, and CD8 memory on one plate. Blood TCR repertoires of a handful of healthy adults were deeply sequenced to estimate repertoire size and the extent of clonotype sharing between individuals. Different laboratories and diverse techniques were used to prepare libraries and sequence TCR repertoires, to increase sequencing depth and limit assay-specific biases.

The CDR3 sequence holds 16 residues, the cysteine and phenylalanine included. Here the CDR3 DNA is all that survives: 48 bases in frame from base 1. The germline V gene provides CDR1 SGDLS and CDR2 YYNGEE. Trimming accounts for 3 bases at V and 3 bases at J, while the number of junction bases matched to no gene is 8. CD8 naive samples were obtained by positive selection for CCR7 among CD45RO-negative cells, yielding a CD45RA+CCR7+ population from which TemRA cells were excluded. The donors were healthy, HIV-negative adults who had no recently reported acute infections or vaccinations. All donors were Caucasian adults living in Nashville, Tennessee, USA. After blood collection by leukapheresis, PBMCs were isolated using Ficoll-Histopaque density gradient centrifugation and then cryopreserved in the vapor phase of liquid nitrogen. Analytical flow cytometry was used to check the purity and quantity of each magnetically sorted T cell population. Each sorted fraction had its genomic DNA isolated and then quantified by UV absorbance on a Nanodrop 2000c.

General study outcomes and caveats: Compared with non-shared clonotypes, clonotypes shared by all four sorted-subset donors had higher generation probabilities. Pairwise subsampling led to the expectation that sequencing depth would affect the degree of clonotype sharing among donors. Incomplete sequencing was indicated by rarefaction of sorted-subset datasets, despite the large sequencing depth. Estimated clonotype richness was generally larger for naive than for memory subsets. Approximately 5% of naive CD4, 3% to 3.5% of naive CD8, around 2.3% of memory CD4, and over 0.35% of memory CD8 clonotypes were shared across a few donors. Only blood was sampled, and tissue TCR repertoires likely differ from those in blood. The genetic and exposure-history diversity represented was limited by the small number of donors.

As to this clone: The specificity of this receptor is unknown. Base-call qualities are not available, and no considerably larger clone is one nucleotide away.

Using the deep immunoSEQ assay, multiplex PCR amplified TCR CDR3 regions from genomic DNA. Extracted genomic DNA from each cell subset was spread evenly across all wells of several immunoSEQ 96-well plates, with each plate serving as a replicate. For sorted subsets, about 200 ng genomic DNA, equal to about 30,000 T cell genomes, was loaded into each replicate PCR. Purified libraries were quantified with a Qubit 3.0 fluorometer, sized on a Bioanalyzer 2100, and re-quantified with the KAPA Library Quantification kit. Each immunoSEQ 96-well plate was sequenced on its own single-read 150-cycle Illumina NextSeq 550 flow cell. Per the source publication's procedure: Because the immunoSEQ output included only junctional sequences and no quality scores, the filtering could not be the same as the filtering used for full-length reads. To assign V/J genes and CDR3, sequences were annotated using PyIR, a Python wrapper for IgBLAST v1.9, with IMGT germline references. Reads were removed for weak V/J assignments (E-value above 1e-6), missing CDR3, stop codons, out-of-frame junctions, or ambiguous translated residues. A V3J clonotype was defined by an identical inferred V gene, J gene, and CDR3 amino acid sequence. The percentage overlap between two repertoires was calculated by dividing the number of shared unique clonotypes by the size of the smaller repertoire. Repertoire richness was assessed with RTK rarefaction, the Chao1 estimator, and Recon v2.1 estimates of unobserved clonotypes. For all TCRbeta clonotypes obtained by the gDNA method from a few donors, generation probabilities were computed with OLGA. This immuneACCESS table, as held by TCRdb, lists in-frame sequences with V and J called but not all clones. Of the missing ones, under half trace to an unresolved V gene in checked studies; the others have no known cause. Clonal size and the V and J genes are those of that table, whereas D and trimming came from the DNA. Across this sample there are roughly 2.1 million clones, with under 95% seen only once. The top ten clonotypes cover 1.5% to 2% of the sample.

The source material was naive CD8+ T cells from PBMCs. Interpreted using the paper, the cell subset or site label stands for: CD45RA+CCR7+. The sequence is built from TRBV9 and TRBJ2-1, with 8 junctional bases fitting TRBD2. The TCR comes from a young man in good health. Some clones in this sample may be carry-over from other donors' samples. The encoded CDR3 is CASSGGAGGNYNEQFF. The nucleotide sequence reads TGTGCCAGCAGCGGGGGCGCGGGAGGAAACTACAATGAGCAGTTCTTC.